This T cell receptor beta chain was sequenced during a study of T-cell reconstitution after alpha-beta-depleted transplantation in children. Broader study findings: Newly made T cells mostly supplied T-cell counts and diversity one year after transplant.

The CDR3 is made up of 15 amino acids. Per germline, CDR1 SGHVS and CDR2 FQNEAQ. V was clipped by 8 bases and J by 0 bases, with 14 bases between them. Points on this clonotype: No antigen is known for it.

Preparation of the TCRbeta library used unique molecular identifiers. TCRdb re-derived calls from the PCR reads in MiXCR, one entry per CDR3 protein. Of hundreds of thousands of distinct CDR3 sequences listed, under 12% are singletons. The sequence derives from a child aged 2 to 15 with inherited bone marrow failure, due to receive a stem cell transplant. J is TRBJ2-1 and V is TRBV7-8; a weak D match, TRBD2 (5 bases). Sequencing used PBMCs, obtained before TCRalphabeta/CD19-depleted stem cell transplant. The DNA for the CDR3 is TGTGCCAGCGTCCCCCCCGCGGGCTCCTACAATGAGCAGTTCTTC. Its protein is CASVPPAGSYNEQFF. The full variable domain, with the rest looked up from reference TRBV7-8 and TRBJ2-1, is GAGVSQSPRYKVAKRGQDVALRCDPISGHVSLFWYQQALGQGPEFLTYFQNEAQLDKSGLPSDRFFAERPEGSVSTLKIQRTQQEDSAVYLCASVPPAGSYNEQFFGPGTRLTVL.